A single sample gave rise to the 27 T cell receptor beta chains below, sequenced in a study of human T cells and chemical hapten exposure. TCRdb ran MiXCR on the RACE reads and lists one entry per CDR3 protein. The sample has roughly 200,000 distinct CDR3 sequences; around a quarter are singletons. As for time point: patch test 3, about 24 weeks after DPC sensitization. Documented treatment: therapeutic diphenylcyclopropenone sensitization with weekly scalp DPC. Sample: whole blood, taken in connection with sensitization to the hapten diphenylcyclopropenone (DPC). All receptors come from a woman in her thirties or forties with alopecia areata. Some clones in this sample may be carry-over from other donors' samples.

This clonotype was detected only once. The chain uses TRBV3-1 and TRBJ1-5; D gene uncertain. Germline CDR1 reads LGHDT; CDR2 reads YNNKEL (reference sequence). Trimming removed 6 bases at V and 0 bases at J, with 12 bases between. The CDR3 is 15 amino acids. CDR3 loop: CASRQSGFSNQPQHF. The DNA for the CDR3 is TGTGCCAGCAGACAAAGTGGGTTTAGCAATCAGCCCCAGCATTTT.

The table lists this clonotype with many counts. The CDR3 DNA reads TGTGCCAGCAGCCCCCCCGGCGGGATCACCGGGGAGCTGTTTTTT. As protein: CASSPPGGITGELFF. The V gene is TRBV6-2 or TRBV6-3, the J gene TRBJ2-2, with D possibly TRBD2 on 6 matching bases. CDR1 MNHEY and CDR2 SVGEGT come from the germline V gene. Trimming pared 6 bases from V and 4 bases from J, leaving 15 bases between. CDR3 length equals 15 residues.

The chain joins TRBV6-2 or TRBV6-3 to TRBJ2-6; the match to TRBD2 covers 10 bases. Germline V gene lookup returns CDR1 MNHEY and CDR2 SVGEGT. The V segment lost 6 bases and the J segment 6 bases; nucleotides outside the gene matches: 14. The CDR3 extends over 18 amino acids. CDR3 residues: CASRPAGTSEFLANVLTF. The CDR3 DNA is TGTGCCAGCAGACCTGCCGGGACTAGCGAGTTTCTGGCCAACGTCCTGACTTTC.

The table lists this clonotype with a few counts. V is TRBV20-1 and J is TRBJ1-4, with 10 bases fitting TRBD1. After removal of 4 bases from V and 7 bases from J, the junction contained 6 bases not matched to a gene. From germline, CDR1 is DFQATT and CDR2 SNEGSKA (reference sequence). The CDR3 spans 14 residues. CDR3 in amino acids: CSAKPGTGVEKLFF. CDR3 coding DNA: TGCAGTGCTAAGCCCGGGACAGGGGTTGAAAAACTGTTTTTT.

The J gene is TRBJ2-3, the V gene TRBV6-1; weak D call: TRBD1 (8 bases). The CDR3 length is 17 residues. Per germline, CDR1 MNHNS and CDR2 SASEGT. The CDR3 reads CPDPADREIREADTQYF. The CDR3 DNA reads as TGTCCCGACCCAGCGGACAGGGAGATACGGGAGGCAGATACGCAGTATTTT.

In its sample, this clonotype was seen a few times. The rearrangement links TRBV5-1 to TRBJ2-1, with 11 bases that match TRBD1. Trimming took 6 bases from V and 6 from J; bases not matched to a gene: 5. Per the germline V gene, CDR1 is SGHRS and CDR2 is YFSETQ. This CDR3 spans 14 amino acids. The CDR3 DNA sequence: TGCGCCAGCACTGGACAGGGGGCGAGCAATGAGCAGTTCTTC. Its protein is CASTGQGASNEQFF.

The chain uses TRBV12-3 or TRBV12-4 and TRBJ2-5; D is unresolved. Trimming removed 3 bases from V and 2 bases from J, with 7 bases in between. The CDR3 spans 13 residues. CDR3 coding DNA: TGTGCCAGCAGTTTGAGAGTACAAGAGACCCAGTACTTC. Its translation is CASSLRVQETQYF.

Of note for this clonotype: A much larger clone differs by one base, so this may be a read error. This sequence joins TRBV7-9 and TRBJ1-5, with a weak D call TRBD1 (6 bases). V was cut by 4 bases and J by 4 bases, with 8 bases left in between. The germline CDR1 and CDR2 sequences are SEHNR and FQNEAQ (reference sequence). The CDR3 extends over 13 amino acids. CDR3 protein: CASSSDRNQPQHF. Here the CDR3 DNA reads TGTGCCAGCAGCTCGGACAGAAATCAGCCCCAGCATTTT.

Worth noting for this clonotype: Possible read error: a much larger clone is one base away. This rearrangement joins TRBV29-1 to TRBJ2-2; D possibly corresponds to TRBD1 (6 bases). This CDR3 contains 12 residues. Germline V gives CDR1 SQVTM, CDR2 ANQGSEA. The CDR3 sequence is CGVGRGTGELFF. The CDR3 coding sequence is TGCGGCGTTGGCAGGGGCACCGGGGAGCTGTTTTTT.

The chain combines TRBV28 with TRBJ2-3, with D maybe TRBD2 (5 bases). The CDR3 extends over 15 amino acids. CDR1 is MDHEN, CDR2 SYDVKM, per germline. The V and J ends lost 4 bases and 0 bases respectively, with 11 bases between them. The CDR3 is CASSSPGRSTDTQYF. As DNA, the CDR3 is TGTGCCAGCAGTTCCCCGGGAAGAAGCACAGATACGCAGTATTTT.

The chain employs TRBV29-1 and TRBJ2-5, with D uncertain. Trimming took off 4 bases at V and 7 bases at J, with 19 bases between the two ends. Per the germline V gene, CDR1 is SQVTM and CDR2 is ANQGSEA. This CDR3 is built from 14 residues. CDR3 in amino acids: CSVAQTSRVGTQYF. CDR3 DNA sequence: TGCAGCGTTGCTCAGACAAGCCGTGTAGGGACCCAGTACTTC.

A few counts support this clonotype. J is TRBJ1-1 and V is TRBV7-2, with no clear D. The CDR3 spans 13 residues. Trimming took off 5 bases at V and 4 bases at J, with 11 bases between the two ends. Germline V gene sequence: CDR1 SGHTA, CDR2 FQGNSA. CDR3 residues: CASSPRLGTEAFF. CDR3 nucleotides: TGTGCCAGCAGCCCAAGGTTAGGCACTGAAGCTTTCTTT.

This clonotype was recorded a few times. The chain recombines TRBV29-1 with TRBJ2-5; TRBD1 matches at 10 bases. With V trimmed by 8 bases and J by 4 bases, 7 bases remained unmatched. The CDR3 contains 13 residues. CDR1 and CDR2 from the germline V gene are SQVTM and ANQGSEA. CDR3 region: CSTPGQGIETQYF. CDR3 DNA: TGCAGCACCCCGGGACAGGGGATAGAGACCCAGTACTTC.

The V gene is TRBV7-9, the J gene TRBJ2-1, with 8 bases matching TRBD1. Germline CDR1 reads SEHNR; CDR2 reads FQNEAQ (reference sequence). The CDR3 length is 13 residues. Germline trimming cut 8 bases from V and 10 bases from J; bases unmatched to any gene: 10. The DNA of the CDR3 is TGTGCCAGCGGAACAGGGGGACCCGGGGAGCAGTTCTTC. Its translation: CASGTGGPGEQFF. The variable domain in full, completed from reference TRBV7-9 and TRBJ2-1, reads DTGVSQNPRHKITKRGQNVTFRCDPISEHNRLYWYRQTLGQGPEFLTYFQNEAQLEKSRLLSDRFSAERPKGSFSTLEIQRTEQGDSAMYLCASGTGGPGEQFFGPGTRLTVL.

This clonotype was detected only once. The chain links TRBV27 to TRBJ1-4; D possibly corresponds to TRBD1 (6 bases). V was trimmed by 1 base and J by 4 bases, leaving 10 bases between them. The CDR3 is made up of 15 amino acids. Germline V gives CDR1 MNHEY, CDR2 SMNVEV (reference sequence). CDR3 amino acids: CASSLFGQSNEKLFF. DNA for the CDR3: TGTGCCAGCAGTTTATTCGGACAGAGTAATGAAAAACTGTTTTTT.

The CDR3 nucleotides read TGTGCCAGCACCAAACAGTACGGGCCTGAGACCCAGTACTTC. Translating it yields CASTKQYGPETQYF. The rearrangement uses TRBV2 and TRBJ2-5; D gene uncertain. Germline CDR1 and CDR2: SNHLY and FYNNEI. CDR3 size: 14 residues. The V and J ends lost 7 bases and 5 bases respectively, with 17 bases between them. The variable domain in full, with the rest retrieved from reference TRBV2 and TRBJ2-5, is EPEVTQTPSHQVTQMGQEVILRCVPISNHLYFYWYRQILGQKVEFLVSFYNNEISEKSEIFDDQFSVERPDGSNFTLKIRSTKLEDSAMYFCASTKQYGPETQYFGPGTRLLVL.

The sample holds many counts of this clonotype. This sequence joins TRBV4-2 and TRBJ2-1; D is unresolved. This CDR3 has 17 residues. The V gene lost 0 bases and the J gene lost 1 base, with 13 bases spanning the gap. Germline V gives CDR1 LGHNA, CDR2 YNFKEQ. Here the CDR3 DNA reads TGTGCCAGCAGCCAAGATATTTCCTCAGCGTCCTACAATGAGCAGTTCTTC. It yields the protein CASSQDISSASYNEQFF.

This chain connects TRBV20-1 to TRBJ1-5; tentative D call: TRBD1 (5 bases). The CDR3 totals 13 residues. Germline-derived CDR1 and CDR2 are DFQATT and SNEGSKA (reference sequence). Trimming shortened V by 3 bases and J by 3 bases, and 9 bases separated the two germline ends. CDR3 amino acids: CSARGGINQPQHF. DNA for the CDR3: TGCAGTGCTAGGGGGGGAATCAATCAGCCCCAGCATTTT.

The rearrangement links TRBV7-2 to TRBJ1-1, with 7 bases lining up with TRBD1. Germline V gene lookup returns CDR1 SGHTA and CDR2 FQGNSA. The J segment lost 0 bases and the V segment lost 5 bases, leaving 6 bases of the junction unmatched. The CDR3 consists of 15 residues. The CDR3 region has the DNA TGTGCCAGCAGCAAACAGACAGGGATGAACACTGAAGCTTTCTTT. Translation gives CASSKQTGMNTEAFF.

This clonotype has only a few counts. The CDR3 loop is CASSPHRYSYNEQFF. As DNA, the CDR3 is TGTGCCAGCAGTCCCCATCGGTACTCCTACAATGAGCAGTTCTTC. The rearrangement links TRBV6-2 or TRBV6-3 to TRBJ2-1; no definite D call. Trimming left V 5 bases short and J 0 bases short, with 11 bases between. This CDR3 comprises 15 residues. CDR1 and CDR2 from the germline V gene are MNHEY and SVGEGT.

The table lists this clonotype with many counts. V gene TRBV27 combines with J gene TRBJ2-7, with 9 nucleotides matching TRBD1. J gave up 2 bases and V 5 bases, and 4 bases lay outside the gene matches. The CDR3 covers 14 residues. Germline lookup yields CDR1 MNHEY and CDR2 SMNVEV (reference sequence). The DNA of the CDR3 is TGTGCCAGCAGTCCTCGGACAGGGGCCTACGAGCAGTACTTC. Translation: CASSPRTGAYEQYF.

The chain recombines TRBV5-1 with TRBJ2-1; D is possibly TRBD2 (6 bases). The length of the CDR3 is 16 residues. CDR1 is SGHRS and CDR2 is YFSETQ in the germline V gene. Trimming shortened V by 4 bases and J by 0 bases, and 14 bases separated the two germline ends. CDR3 sequence reads: CASSPSPTSSYNEQFF. CDR3 DNA: TGCGCCAGCAGCCCGTCCCCGACTAGCTCCTACAATGAGCAGTTCTTC.

This chain joins TRBV4-2 and TRBJ2-2; 11 bases match TRBD2. J was trimmed by 0 bases and V by 1 base; bases with no gene match: 4. Germline loops: CDR1 LGHNA, CDR2 YNFKEQ. CDR3 length: 18 residues. For the CDR3, the DNA is TGTGCCAGCAGCCAAGGACTAGCGGGAAGCGCGAACACCGGGGAGCTGTTTTTT. Translated, it gives CASSQGLAGSANTGELFF.

This clonotype was seen more than once but under ten times. The chain employs TRBV29-1 and TRBJ2-7, with D possibly TRBD2 on 5 matching bases. V was cut by 4 bases and J by 4 bases, with 8 bases left in between. Germline V gene lookup returns CDR1 SQVTM and CDR2 ANQGSEA. The CDR3 runs to 11 residues. In nucleotides, the CDR3 is TGCAGCGTTGGATCGGGGTACGAGCAGTACTTC. It codes for CSVGSGYEQYF.

This sequence joins TRBV20-1 and TRBJ1-5; TRBD1 aligns across 9 bases. J was trimmed by 2 bases and V by 5 bases; bases with no gene match: 7. Germline CDR1 reads DFQATT; CDR2 reads SNEGSKA (reference sequence). CDR3 length: 15 residues. CDR3 amino acids: CSAFTGGRGNQPQHF. CDR3 nucleotide sequence: TGCAGTGCTTTTACAGGGGGCAGGGGCAATCAGCCCCAGCATTTT.

This clonotype was observed many times. J is TRBJ2-2 and V is TRBV2, with D hard to call. The CDR3 consists of 13 residues. The germline V and J ends were trimmed by 6 bases and 4 bases, with 9 bases remaining between them. CDR1 SNHLY and CDR2 FYNNEI come from the germline V gene. The CDR3: CASRVDITGELFF. The DNA for the CDR3 is TGTGCCAGCAGGGTCGACATCACCGGGGAGCTGTTTTTT.

The chain recombines TRBV5-1 with TRBJ2-2; 8 nucleotides align to TRBD1. J gave up 4 bases and V 3 bases, and 5 bases lay outside the gene matches. Per the germline V gene, CDR1 is SGHRS and CDR2 is YFSETQ. The length of the CDR3 is 15 residues. CDR3 nucleotides: TGCGCCAGCAGCTCCCAGGGGGCAGCCACCGGGGAGCTGTTTTTT. It is translated as CASSSQGAATGELFF.